This T cell receptor beta chain came from a study of cytomegalovirus exposure and HLA in healthy donors. Study overall: Among around 400 genotyped donors, 80% to 90% fell in the Caucasian-associated ancestry cluster.

The length of the CDR3 is 14 residues. V shed 5 bases, J shed 3 bases, and the junction held 1 base outside the gene matches. In germline, CDR1 is SGHTA, CDR2 FQGTGA. This clone was seen more than once but under ten times. The primer mix had 60 Vbeta and 13 Jbeta primers. Clones were sequenced by immunoSEQ multiplex PCR, and TCRdb holds only the in-frame ones, with some missing. The sample lists about 130,000 clones; approximately 60% were seen once. This TCR was recovered from a human donor in good health. The rearrangement uses TRBV7-3 and TRBJ2-7; 13 bases line up with TRBD2. Specimen: PBMCs. In DNA form, the CDR3 reads TGTGCCAGCAGCCGGACTAGCGGGAGCTACGAGCAGTACTTC. This encodes CASSRTSGSYEQYF.